The clone carrying this TCR beta chain was counted between two and nine times. Its antigen remains unknown. The sample originates from a study of naive and memory T cell subsets. Study-wide results and caveats: Over 90% of naive TCR sequences appeared only once, unlike memory subsets. Naive repertoires, especially CD8, held a few larger clonotypes, possibly memory cells re-expressing CD45RA.

Cells stained for CD3, CD4, CD8, CD45RA and CD27 were sorted into four subsets. Two oligonucleotides, mixed equimolar, formed the beta constant-region primer covering TRBC1 and TRBC2. The ligated cDNA underwent four PCR rounds using SP2 and nested alpha and beta constant-region primers. TCRdb re-analysed the UMI-ligation and nested PCR reads in MiXCR, keeping a single row per CDR3 protein. The sample has 98,000 or so distinct CDR3 sequences, approximately 11% seen once. The clonotype comes from a human donor in good health. The sequencing sample was made of naive CD4+ T cells from blood.

Here the CDR3 reads CASSQYNRVSGANVLTF. The CDR3 bases are TGTGCCAGCAGCCAATATAACAGGGTATCGGGGGCCAACGTCCTGACTTTC. The chain joins TRBV7-3 to TRBJ2-6, with D possibly matching TRBD1 (6 bases). Deletions cut 5 bases from V and 4 bases from J, with 18 bases between. The length of the CDR3 is 17 residues. Germline V gene data show CDR1 as SGHTA and CDR2 as FQGTGA.